This T cell receptor (beta chain) is from a study of T cells in Graves' hyperthyroidism and ophthalmopathy. Looking at the study overall: Peripheral blood collection took place at initial diagnosis, before any treatment.

Newly diagnosed patients aged 18 to 65 had hyperthyroidism of under 2 months' duration. Orbital computed tomography and thyroid ultrasound, together with serum TRAb and thyroxine and clinical symptoms, were used for diagnoses. From RNA transcripts, TCR beta CDR3 regions were amplified. RT-PCR in the first round (using the HTBI primer set) targeted the TCR CDR3. TCRdb reanalysed the multiplex PCR reads using MiXCR and keeps one entry per CDR3 protein. The data hold under 250,000 distinct CDR3 sequences, with under 20% observed a single time. Germline V gene data show CDR1 as MDHEN and CDR2 as SYDVKM. The CDR3 runs 12 residues. Trimming shortened V by 8 bases and J by 1 base, and 6 bases separated the two germline ends. This clonotype was recorded many times.

This TCR was sampled from a man aged 50-59 years with Graves' hyperthyroidism. This chain uses TRBV28 with TRBJ1-5; a weak D match, TRBD1 (5 bases). Source material: blood. This CDR3 is CASRDSNQPQHF. The CDR3 DNA reads as TGTGCCAGCCGGGACAGCAATCAGCCCCAGCATTTT.